Following are 9 T cell receptor beta chains from one sample sequenced in a study of cytomegalovirus exposure and HLA in healthy donors. Amplification used 60 Vbeta primers and 13 Jbeta primers. Sequencing used immunoSEQ multiplex PCR; TCRdb keeps in-frame clones, though not all of them. The sample has about 140,000 clones, over 60% seen once; the top ten hold nearly 7%. Material: PBMCs. The source is a man aged 40-49 years in good health and CMV-seropositive.

The rearrangement joins TRBV19 to TRBJ2-7; maybe TRBD1 (6 bases). V lost 4 bases and J lost 7, with 26 bases in between. This CDR3 has 17 residues. In germline, CDR1 is LNHDA, CDR2 SQIVND (reference sequence). The CDR3, as DNA: TGTGCCAGTAGTAGACAACCGGCCGGGGCAGGGGCTTATGAGCAGTACTTC. Translation gives CASSRQPAGAGAYEQYF. The whole variable domain, filled in from reference TRBV19 and TRBJ2-7, reads DGGITQSPKYLFRKEGQNVTLSCEQNLNHDAMYWYRQDPGQGLRLIYYSQIVNDFQKGDIAEGYSVSREKKESFPLTVTSAQKNPTAFYLCASSRQPAGAGAYEQYFGPGTRLTVT.

This rearrangement joins TRBV4-1 to TRBJ1-1; 10 nucleotides match TRBD1. Trimming at V came to 4 bases and at J to 5 bases, leaving 1 base not matched to a gene. The CDR3 is 13 residues long. Germline V gene lookup returns CDR1 MGHRA and CDR2 YSYEKL. Here the CDR3 DNA reads TGCGCCAGCAGCCCGGACAGGGGGACTGAAGCTTTCTTT. It yields the protein CASSPDRGTEAFF.

This clone was observed once. The chain carries TRBV9 and TRBJ2-1; 7 bases are a match to TRBD1. Unmatched junction bases numbered 6, after V lost 3 bases and J lost 12 bases. The CDR3 extends over 12 amino acids. Germline V CDR1 and CDR2: SGDLS, YYNGEE. The DNA of the CDR3 is TGTGCCAGCAGCGGACCGGGACAGCGGCAGTTCTTC. This codes for CASSGPGQRQFF.

This chain connects TRBV27 to TRBJ1-5, with 8 bases fitting TRBD1. CDR1 MNHEY and CDR2 SMNVEV come from the germline V gene (reference sequence). The CDR3 has 17 residues. After removal of 5 bases from V and 6 bases from J, the junction contained 15 bases not matched to a gene. CDR3 in amino acids: CASSSLGGQGERQPQHF. The DNA for the CDR3 is TGTGCCAGCAGTAGTTTAGGCGGACAGGGCGAGCGTCAGCCCCAGCATTTT.

This CDR3 is CASSLGRSTGELFF. The CDR3 DNA sequence: TGCGCCAGCAGCTTGGGCAGGTCCACCGGGGAGCTGTTTTTT. The genes are TRBV5-1 and TRBJ2-2; no firm D call. Trimming took off 0 bases at V and 4 bases at J, with 7 bases between the two ends. The V gene's germline CDR1 is SGHRS and CDR2 YFSETQ. The CDR3 is 14 amino acids. Full variable domain (missing parts from reference TRBV5-1 and TRBJ2-2): KAGVTQTPRYLIKTRGQQVTLSCSPISGHRSVSWYQQTPGQGLQFLFEYFSETQRNKGNFPGRFSGRQFSNSRSEMNVSTLELGDSALYLCASSLGRSTGELFFGEGSRLTVL.

In the case of this clone: Other DNA sequences in the same sample also yield this CDR3. This chain joins TRBV5-4 and TRBJ2-5; 12 bases fit TRBD2. Germline V lookup: CDR1 SGHNT, CDR2 YYREEE (reference sequence). V shed 2 bases, J shed 5 bases, and the junction held 1 base outside the gene matches. This CDR3 is built from 14 residues. In DNA form, the CDR3 reads TGTGCCAGCAGCTTCCTAGCGGGAGGGGAGACCCAGTACTTC. Translating gives CASSFLAGGETQYF.

To note about this clone: The junction shows a germline mismatch at one end, possibly a read error. The rearrangement links TRBV7-7 to TRBJ2-3; 10 bases agree with TRBD2. Germline lookup yields CDR1 SSHAT and CDR2 FNYEAQ (reference sequence). The CDR3 sequence is 18 residues long. DNA of the CDR3: TGTGCTAGCAGCTTAGGGCAAGGCGGACTAGCGGGCACAGATACGCAGTATTTT. Protein: CASSLGQGGLAGTDTQYF.

This clone was counted only a few times. V and J are TRBV30 and TRBJ1-2, with 7 bases identical to TRBD1. From germline, CDR1 is GTSNPN and CDR2 SVGIG (reference sequence). CDR3 length: 13 residues. V trimming: 0 bases; J trimming: 8 bases; junction bases outside the gene matches: 6. The CDR3 DNA reads TGTGCCTGGAGTGTTGACAGGGCGGGAGGCTACACCTTC. Protein: CAWSVDRAGGYTF. Variable domain in full (rest from reference TRBV30 and TRBJ1-2): SQTIHQWPATLVQPVGSPLSLECTVEGTSNPNLYWYRQAAGRGLQLLFYSVGIGQISSEVPQNLSASRPQDRQFILSSKKLLLSDSGFYLCAWSVDRAGGYTFGSGTRLTVV.

The chain has TRBV11-2 and TRBJ2-1; 7 nucleotides match TRBD1. V lost 1 base to trimming and J lost 2 bases; unmatched junction nucleotides: 5. CDR1 is SGHAT, CDR2 FQNNGV, per germline. The CDR3 is 16 amino acids. The CDR3 sequence is CASSLGWQGAYNEQFF. Written as DNA, the CDR3 is TGTGCCAGCAGCTTAGGTTGGCAGGGGGCCTACAATGAGCAGTTCTTC.